This record covers a single TCR beta chain. Its antigen remains unknown. 5'RACE with constant-segment primers built TCRalpha and TCRbeta cDNA libraries with UMIs. TCRdb re-called the 5' RACE reads with MiXCR, one entry per CDR3 protein. The repertoire has around 180,000 distinct CDR3 sequences, approximately 16% of them found once; the top ten carry about 2.1%. The data were taken from a study of T-cell memory formation after mild COVID-19. Study results and caveats: Shrinking CD4+ clones were chiefly CM and EM; CD8+ ones were chiefly EMRA. Prior to infection, memory already included some responding clones, suggesting cross-reactive memory joined.

Trimming removed 4 bases from V and 6 bases from J, with 16 bases in between. This CDR3 is built from 14 residues. Germline V lookup: CDR1 MNHEY, CDR2 SVGEGT. The genes are TRBV6-2 or TRBV6-3 and TRBJ2-7, with D possibly TRBD2 on 6 matching bases. The sequence was obtained from an adult woman who had mild COVID-19 (a few samples of this study predate the infection). Cell type and time point are not known. What was sequenced was PBMCs or a T cell subset sorted from them (not recorded which). CDR3 sequence (DNA): TGTGCCAGCAGTTCGTCCGGGAGCCTTAGCGAGCAGTACTTC. Its translation: CASSSSGSLSEQYF.